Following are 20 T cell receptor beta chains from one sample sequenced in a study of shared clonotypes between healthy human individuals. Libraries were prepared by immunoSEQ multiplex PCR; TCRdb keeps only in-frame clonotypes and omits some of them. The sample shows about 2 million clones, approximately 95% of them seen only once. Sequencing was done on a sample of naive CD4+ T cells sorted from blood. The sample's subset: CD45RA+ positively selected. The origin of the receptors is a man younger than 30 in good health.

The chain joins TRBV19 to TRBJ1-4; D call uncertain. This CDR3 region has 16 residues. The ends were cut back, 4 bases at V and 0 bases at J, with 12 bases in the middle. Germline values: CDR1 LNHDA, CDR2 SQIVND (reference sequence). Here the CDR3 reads CASSTPTVSTNEKLFF. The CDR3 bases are TGTGCCAGTAGTACTCCTACAGTCTCAACTAATGAAAAACTGTTTTTT.

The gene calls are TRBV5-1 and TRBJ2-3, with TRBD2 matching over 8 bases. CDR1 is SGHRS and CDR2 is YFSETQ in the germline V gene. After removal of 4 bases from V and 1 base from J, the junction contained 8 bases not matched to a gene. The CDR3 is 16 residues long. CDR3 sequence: CASSLQPTSGTDTQYF. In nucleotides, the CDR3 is TGCGCCAGCAGCCTTCAACCGACTAGCGGCACAGATACGCAGTATTTT.

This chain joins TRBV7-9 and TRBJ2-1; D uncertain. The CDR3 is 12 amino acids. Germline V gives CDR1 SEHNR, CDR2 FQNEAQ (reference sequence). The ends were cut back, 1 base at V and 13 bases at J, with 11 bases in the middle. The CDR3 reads CASSLVKSPQFF. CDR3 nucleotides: TGTGCCAGCAGCTTAGTAAAGAGCCCCCAGTTCTTC.

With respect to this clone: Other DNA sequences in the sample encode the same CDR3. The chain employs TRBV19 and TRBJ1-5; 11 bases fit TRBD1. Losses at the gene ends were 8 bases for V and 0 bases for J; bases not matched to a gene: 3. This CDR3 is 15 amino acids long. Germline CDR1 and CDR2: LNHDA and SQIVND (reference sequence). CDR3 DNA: TGTGCCAGTCGGACAGGGGGCCCTAGCAATCAGCCCCAGCATTTT. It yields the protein CASRTGGPSNQPQHF.

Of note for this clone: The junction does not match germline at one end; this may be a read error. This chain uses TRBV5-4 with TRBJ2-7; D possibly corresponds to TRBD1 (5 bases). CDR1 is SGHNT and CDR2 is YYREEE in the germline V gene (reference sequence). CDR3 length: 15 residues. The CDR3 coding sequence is TGTGCCAGCAGCTTGTTGGGGCCAATATCCTCCGAGCAGTACTTC. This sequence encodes CASSLLGPISSEQYF.

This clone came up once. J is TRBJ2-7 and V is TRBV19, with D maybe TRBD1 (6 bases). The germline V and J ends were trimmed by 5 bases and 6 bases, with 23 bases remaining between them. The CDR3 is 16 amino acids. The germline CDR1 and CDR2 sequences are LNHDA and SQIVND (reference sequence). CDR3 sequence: CASSDTGHLTIREQYF. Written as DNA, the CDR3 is TGTGCCAGTAGTGACACGGGACATCTGACTATTCGCGAGCAGTACTTC. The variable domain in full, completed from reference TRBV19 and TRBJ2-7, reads DGGITQSPKYLFRKEGQNVTLSCEQNLNHDAMYWYRQDPGQGLRLIYYSQIVNDFQKGDIAEGYSVSREKKESFPLTVTSAQKNPTAFYLCASSDTGHLTIREQYFGPGTRLTVT.

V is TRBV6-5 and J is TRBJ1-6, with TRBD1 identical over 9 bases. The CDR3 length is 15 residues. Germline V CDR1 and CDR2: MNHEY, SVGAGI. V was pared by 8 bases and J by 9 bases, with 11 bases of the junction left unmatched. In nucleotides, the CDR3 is TGTGCCAGCTCCGCCCCCGGGACAGGGAGTTCACCCCTCCACTTT. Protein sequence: CASSAPGTGSSPLHF.

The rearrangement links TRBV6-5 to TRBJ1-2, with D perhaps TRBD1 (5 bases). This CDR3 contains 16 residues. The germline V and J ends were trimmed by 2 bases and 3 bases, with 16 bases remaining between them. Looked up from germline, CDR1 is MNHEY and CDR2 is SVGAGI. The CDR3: CASSYSPRGSDYGYTF. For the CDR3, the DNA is TGTGCCAGCAGTTACAGCCCTAGGGGATCGGACTATGGCTACACCTTC.

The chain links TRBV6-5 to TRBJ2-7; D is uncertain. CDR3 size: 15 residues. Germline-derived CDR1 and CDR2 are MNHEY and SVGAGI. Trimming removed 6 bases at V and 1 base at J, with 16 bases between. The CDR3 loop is CASSGPGSLSYEQYF. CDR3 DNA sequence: TGTGCCAGCAGCGGGCCCGGGTCTCTTTCCTACGAGCAGTACTTC.

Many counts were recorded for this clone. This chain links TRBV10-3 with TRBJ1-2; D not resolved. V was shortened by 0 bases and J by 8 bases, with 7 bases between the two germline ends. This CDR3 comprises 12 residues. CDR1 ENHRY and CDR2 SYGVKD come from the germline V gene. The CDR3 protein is CAISESPRGYTF. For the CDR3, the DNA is TGTGCCATCAGTGAGTCGCCGCGGGGCTACACCTTC.

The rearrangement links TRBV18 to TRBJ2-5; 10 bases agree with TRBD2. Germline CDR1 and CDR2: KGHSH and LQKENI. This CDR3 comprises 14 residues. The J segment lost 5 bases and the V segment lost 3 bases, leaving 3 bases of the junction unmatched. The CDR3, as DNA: TGTGCCAGCTCACCTTCTAGCGGGGGTGAGACCCAGTACTTC. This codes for CASSPSSGGETQYF.

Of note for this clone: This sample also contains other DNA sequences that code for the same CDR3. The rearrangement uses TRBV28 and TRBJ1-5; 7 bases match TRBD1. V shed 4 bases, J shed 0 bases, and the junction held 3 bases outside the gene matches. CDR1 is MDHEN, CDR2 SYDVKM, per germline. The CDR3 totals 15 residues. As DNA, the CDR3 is TGTGCCAGCAGTTCGAGGGACAGTAGCAATCAGCCCCAGCATTTT. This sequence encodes CASSSRDSSNQPQHF. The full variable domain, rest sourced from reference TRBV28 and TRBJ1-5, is DVKVTQSSRYLVKRTGEKVFLECVQDMDHENMFWYRQDPGLGLRLIYFSYDVKMKEKGDIPEGYSVSREKKERFSLILESASTNQTSMYLCASSSRDSSNQPQHFGDGTRLSIL.

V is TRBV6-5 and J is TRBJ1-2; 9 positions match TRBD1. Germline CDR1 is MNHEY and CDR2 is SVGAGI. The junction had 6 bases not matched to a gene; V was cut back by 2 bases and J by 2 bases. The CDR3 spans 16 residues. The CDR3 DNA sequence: TGTGCCAGCAGTTACGCAGCGGGACAGGGAAACTATGGCTACACCTTC. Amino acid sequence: CASSYAAGQGNYGYTF.

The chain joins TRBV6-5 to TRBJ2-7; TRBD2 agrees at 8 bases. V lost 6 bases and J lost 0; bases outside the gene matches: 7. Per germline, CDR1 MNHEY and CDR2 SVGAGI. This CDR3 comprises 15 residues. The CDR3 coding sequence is TGTGCCAGCAGGGCTACGGGGGGGAGCTCCTACGAGCAGTACTTC. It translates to CASRATGGSSYEQYF.

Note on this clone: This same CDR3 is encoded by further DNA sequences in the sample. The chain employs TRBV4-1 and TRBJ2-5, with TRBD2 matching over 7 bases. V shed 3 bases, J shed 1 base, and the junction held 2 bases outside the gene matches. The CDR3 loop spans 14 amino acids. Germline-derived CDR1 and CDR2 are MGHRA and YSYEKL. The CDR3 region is CASSHTSVQETQYF. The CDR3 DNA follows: TGCGCCAGCAGCCATACTAGCGTCCAAGAGACCCAGTACTTC.

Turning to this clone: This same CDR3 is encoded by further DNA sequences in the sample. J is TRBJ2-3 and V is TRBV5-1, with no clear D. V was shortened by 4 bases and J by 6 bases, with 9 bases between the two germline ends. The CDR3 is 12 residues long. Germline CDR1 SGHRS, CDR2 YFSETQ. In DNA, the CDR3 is TGCGCCAGCAGCCCCCCAAGTGATACGCAGTATTTT. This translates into CASSPPSDTQYF.

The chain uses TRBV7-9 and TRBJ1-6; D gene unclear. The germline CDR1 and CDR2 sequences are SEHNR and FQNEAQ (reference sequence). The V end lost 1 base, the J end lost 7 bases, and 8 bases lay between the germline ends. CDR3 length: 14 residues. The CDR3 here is CASSLVAFNSPLHF. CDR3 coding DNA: TGTGCCAGCAGCTTAGTGGCATTCAATTCACCCCTCCACTTT.

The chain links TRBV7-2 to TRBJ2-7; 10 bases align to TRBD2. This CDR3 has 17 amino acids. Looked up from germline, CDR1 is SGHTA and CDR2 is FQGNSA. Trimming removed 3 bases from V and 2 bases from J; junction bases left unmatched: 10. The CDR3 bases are TGTGCCAGCAGCTTTAGCTCGGGACTAGCGCCAGCCTACGAGCAGTACTTC. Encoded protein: CASSFSSGLAPAYEQYF. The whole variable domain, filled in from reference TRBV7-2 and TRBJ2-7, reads GAGVSQSPSNKVTEKGKDVELRCDPISGHTALYWYRQSLGQGLEFLIYFQGNSAPDKSGLPSDRFSAERTGGSVSTLTIQRTQQEDSAVYLCASSFSSGLAPAYEQYFGPGTRLTVT.

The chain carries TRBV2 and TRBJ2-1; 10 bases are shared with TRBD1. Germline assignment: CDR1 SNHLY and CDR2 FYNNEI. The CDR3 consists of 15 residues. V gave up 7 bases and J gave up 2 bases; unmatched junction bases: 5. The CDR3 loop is CASNIGQGAYNEQFF. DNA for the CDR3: TGTGCCAGCAATATTGGACAGGGGGCCTACAATGAGCAGTTCTTC.

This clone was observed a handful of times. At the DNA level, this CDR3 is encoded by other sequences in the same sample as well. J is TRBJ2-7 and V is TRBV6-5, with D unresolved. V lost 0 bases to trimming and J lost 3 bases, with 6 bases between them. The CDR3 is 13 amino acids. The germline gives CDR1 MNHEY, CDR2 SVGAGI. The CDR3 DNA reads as TGTGCCAGCAGTTACTCGTTGGGCTACGAGCAGTACTTC. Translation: CASSYSLGYEQYF.